Presented here are 20 T cell receptor beta chains from one specimen sequenced in a study of T cell responses to AZD1222 COVID-19 vaccine. Some clones are missing from TCRdb's copy, which holds only in-frame ones; the method was immunoSEQ multiplex PCR. This sample has around 180,000 clones, with 90% found just once. Sequenced material: peripheral blood, taken on day 0 of AZD1222 vaccination. The source of these receptors is an adult in good health.

The chain joins TRBV6-5 to TRBJ2-3, with 8 positions matching TRBD2. J lost 5 bases, V lost 6 bases, and 10 bases had no gene match. CDR3 length: 15 amino acids. Germline V CDR1 and CDR2: MNHEY, SVGAGI. The CDR3 region is CASSQPAGGEDTQYF. CDR3 DNA: TGTGCCAGCAGCCAGCCCGCGGGGGGTGAAGATACGCAGTATTTT.

The chain recombines TRBV6-6 with TRBJ2-3; no clear D gene. Deletions cut 0 bases from V and 2 bases from J, with 9 bases between. CDR3 length: 15 residues. Germline CDR1 MNHNY, CDR2 SVGAGI (reference sequence). CDR3 in DNA: TGTGCCAGCAGTTACTCGACCGGGTACACAGATACGCAGTATTTT. Its translation: CASSYSTGYTDTQYF.

This rearrangement joins TRBV4-3 to TRBJ1-4; no definite D call. The V gene lost 0 bases and the J gene lost 1 base, with 12 bases spanning the gap. This CDR3 has 17 amino acids. Germline loops: CDR1 LGHNA, CDR2 YSLEER. The DNA of the CDR3 is TGCGCCAGCAGCCAAGATGGGAGGGAGGGAACTAATGAAAAACTGTTTTTT. Residues: CASSQDGREGTNEKLFF.

There are a few counts of this clone. The chain uses TRBV5-1 and TRBJ1-6; no firm D call. Looked up from germline, CDR1 is SGHRS and CDR2 is YFSETQ. Trimming removed 0 bases at V and 5 bases at J, with 15 bases between. The CDR3 consists of 17 residues. CDR3 in DNA: TGCGCCAGCAGCTTGGAGGTCAGGCGAACTAATAATTCACCCCTCCACTTT. Translation: CASSLEVRRTNNSPLHF.

The CDR3 protein is CASRHQETQYF. The DNA of the CDR3 is TGTGCCAGCAGACATCAAGAGACCCAGTACTTC. The chain couples TRBV28 to TRBJ2-5; no clear D gene. CDR1 MDHEN and CDR2 SYDVKM come from the germline V gene. The length of the CDR3 is 11 residues. V was cut by 6 bases and J by 2 bases, with 4 bases left in between.

In its sample, this clone was seen once. The chain couples TRBV9 to TRBJ2-2, with 11 bases identical to TRBD2. The CDR3 spans 18 residues. Germline CDR1 and CDR2: SGDLS and YYNGEE. The V gene end was trimmed by 2 bases and the J gene end by 4 bases; junction bases not matched to a gene: 10. The DNA of the CDR3 is TGTGCCAGCAGCGTGGGACTAGCGGAACTTGTGGGCACCGGGGAGCTGTTTTTT. Translating it yields CASSVGLAELVGTGELFF.

The chain couples TRBV2 to TRBJ1-3; D uncertain. Germline values: CDR1 SNHLY, CDR2 FYNNEI. V gave up 7 bases and J gave up 0 bases, with 7 bases separating them. The CDR3 extends over 13 amino acids. The DNA of the CDR3 is TGTGCCAGCAATAAAGGCTCTGGAAACACCATATATTTT. This codes for CASNKGSGNTIYF.

The CDR3 sequence: CASSRQGVGEQYF. The CDR3 DNA is TGTGCCAGCAGCCGACAGGGGGTCGGCGAGCAGTACTTC. The chain has TRBV13 and TRBJ2-7; TRBD1 matches 9 bases. The germline gives CDR1 PRHDT, CDR2 FYEKMQ (reference sequence). The CDR3 covers 13 residues. V lost 5 bases to trimming and J lost 6 bases; unmatched junction nucleotides: 5.

J is TRBJ1-2 and V is TRBV2, with D possibly TRBD1 on 6 matching bases. Germline V gene lookup returns CDR1 SNHLY and CDR2 FYNNEI. With 8 bases removed from V and 4 bases from J, the gap between germline ends came to 11 bases. CDR3 length equals 12 residues. The DNA of the CDR3 is TGTGCCAGCCAACAGGGTAGCTATGGCTACACCTTC. Amino acid sequence: CASQQGSYGYTF. Based on the CDR3 plus reference TRBV2 and TRBJ1-2, the full variable domain is EPEVTQTPSHQVTQMGQEVILRCVPISNHLYFYWYRQILGQKVEFLVSFYNNEISEKSEIFDDQFSVERPDGSNFTLKIRSTKLEDSAMYFCASQQGSYGYTFGSGTRLTVV.

V and J are TRBV6-5 and TRBJ2-7, with 7 bases aligning to TRBD2. The CDR3 is 15 amino acids. Germline values: CDR1 MNHEY, CDR2 SVGAGI. V lost 0 bases to trimming and J lost 2 bases; unmatched junction nucleotides: 4. This CDR3 is CASSYSRGSPYEQYF. The CDR3 DNA sequence: TGTGCCAGCAGTTACTCCCGCGGGAGCCCCTACGAGCAGTACTTC.

The gene calls are TRBV6-5 and TRBJ1-2; D is unresolved. The CDR3 sequence is 14 residues long. Per germline, CDR1 MNHEY and CDR2 SVGAGI. The V end lost 6 bases, the J end lost 4 bases, and 15 bases lay between the germline ends. The CDR3 coding sequence is TGTGCCAGCAGAGGCACGTCCCGGGGCTATGGCTACACCTTC. Translated, it gives CASRGTSRGYGYTF.

The chain combines TRBV28 with TRBJ1-2; TRBD1 matches at 9 bases. V shed 2 bases and J 8 bases; nucleotides not matched to a gene: 6. Per germline, CDR1 MDHEN and CDR2 SYDVKM. This CDR3 region has 14 residues. The chain's CDR3 is CASSLGDRERGYTF. The DNA for the CDR3 is TGTGCCAGCAGTTTAGGGGACAGGGAACGGGGCTACACCTTC.

Notes on this clone: The sample has other DNA sequences that encode this CDR3 too. CDR3: CASSPSTDTQYF. The CDR3 nucleotides are TGTGCCAGCTCACCCTCCACAGATACGCAGTATTTT. The gene calls are TRBV18 and TRBJ2-3; D is uncertain. In germline, CDR1 is KGHSH, CDR2 LQKENI. This CDR3 comprises 12 residues. V lost 3 bases, J lost 2 bases, and 3 bases lay in between.

The chain joins TRBV9 to TRBJ2-1, with TRBD2 matching 7 bases. Germline V gene lookup returns CDR1 SGDLS and CDR2 YYNGEE. The CDR3 consists of 13 residues. V lost 3 bases, J lost 7 bases, and 4 bases stayed unmatched. CDR3 coding DNA: TGTGCCAGCAGCGCCTCAGCGGGGAATGAGCAGTTCTTC. Its translation: CASSASAGNEQFF.

With regard to this clone: Other DNA sequences in the same sample also yield this CDR3. The rearrangement uses TRBV7-9 and TRBJ2-2; no clear D gene. The germline V and J ends were trimmed by 2 bases and 6 bases, with 4 bases remaining between them. The germline CDR1 and CDR2 sequences are SEHNR and FQNEAQ (reference sequence). The CDR3 has 12 residues. DNA of the CDR3: TGTGCCAGCAGCTTAACGGCCGGGGAGCTGTTTTTT. It codes for CASSLTAGELFF. Looking up the rest from reference TRBV7-9 and TRBJ2-2 gives the full variable domain: DTGVSQNPRHKITKRGQNVTFRCDPISEHNRLYWYRQTLGQGPEFLTYFQNEAQLEKSRLLSDRFSAERPKGSFSTLEIQRTEQGDSAMYLCASSLTAGELFFGEGSRLTVL.

V and J are TRBV6-5 and TRBJ2-3, with TRBD2 as a possible D gene (6 bases). V shed 5 bases and J shed 6 bases, with 15 bases lying between them. This CDR3 spans 14 amino acids. Per the germline V gene, CDR1 is MNHEY and CDR2 is SVGAGI. CDR3 in amino acids: CASSRLAISDTQYF. The CDR3 DNA follows: TGTGCCAGCAGTCGGCTAGCGATTTCGGATACGCAGTATTTT.

The J gene is TRBJ2-1, the V gene TRBV6-4; D might be TRBD1 (6 bases). This CDR3 comprises 14 residues. CDR1 is MRHNA, CDR2 SNTAGT, per germline. V was cut by 1 base and J by 4 bases, with 8 bases left in between. CDR3 loop: CASSDLGAYNEQFF. In DNA, the CDR3 is TGTGCCAGCAGTGACTTGGGGGCTTACAATGAGCAGTTCTTC.

The rearrangement uses TRBV28 and TRBJ2-3, with 8 nucleotides matching TRBD2. The length of the CDR3 is 15 residues. Germline values: CDR1 MDHEN, CDR2 SYDVKM. The junction had 10 bases not matched to a gene; V was cut back by 10 bases and J by 1 base. CDR3 in amino acids: CANRNGLAGTDTQYF. The CDR3 DNA follows: TGTGCCAACAGAAATGGACTAGCTGGCACAGATACGCAGTATTTT. Full variable domain (missing parts from reference TRBV28 and TRBJ2-3): DVKVTQSSRYLVKRTGEKVFLECVQDMDHENMFWYRQDPGLGLRLIYFSYDVKMKEKGDIPEGYSVSREKKERFSLILESASTNQTSMYLCANRNGLAGTDTQYFGPGTRLTVL.

Only one count was recorded for this clone. The rearrangement links TRBV5-1 to TRBJ1-5; TRBD1 might be the D (6 bases). With 0 bases removed from V and 5 bases from J, the gap between germline ends came to 12 bases. Germline CDR1 reads SGHRS; CDR2 reads YFSETQ. CDR3 length equals 15 residues. The CDR3 protein is CASSLAGQGHQPQHF. The CDR3 DNA reads as TGCGCCAGCAGCTTGGCCGGGCAGGGGCATCAGCCCCAGCATTTT.

This chain links TRBV10-3 with TRBJ2-1; tentatively, D is TRBD1 (6 bases). V was pared by 6 bases and J by 4 bases, with 16 bases between. The CDR3 consists of 15 residues. Per the germline V gene, CDR1 is ENHRY and CDR2 is SYGVKD. CDR3: CAISLQQGSYNEQFF. CDR3 coding DNA: TGTGCCATCAGCTTACAACAGGGATCGTACAATGAGCAGTTCTTC.